This T cell receptor (beta chain) is from a study of monozygotic twins with inflammatory bowel disease. TCRdb re-called the 5' RACE reads; every CDR3 protein appears as one record, without DNA. The sample's table shows 330,000 or so distinct CDR3 sequences. General study results and limits: Clonotype sharing was lower in IBD patients than healthy twins, most markedly with disease activity.

Regarding this clonotype: Its antigen is not identified.

The CDR3 runs 14 residues. This TCR was sampled from a human donor with ulcerative colitis or Crohn's disease, or a healthy co-twin of an affected twin (not recorded which). The gene calls are TRBV12-3 or TRBV12-4 and TRBJ2-4. The sample comprised blood. The CDR3 protein is CASSFDSTANIQYF.